These 25 T cell receptor beta chains originate from one sample sequenced in a study of control samples from healthy donors and cancer patients. Clones were read by immunoSEQ multiplex PCR, and TCRdb kept only the in-frame ones, dropping some. The table records 150,000 to 200,000 clones, around 93% of them present only once. Sequencing was carried out using blood. These receptors were obtained from a woman aged 55-69 years in good health.

The V gene is TRBV7-9, the J gene TRBJ2-5, with D perhaps TRBD1 (6 bases). Deletions cut 1 base from V and 5 bases from J, with 14 bases between. Looked up from germline, CDR1 is SEHNR and CDR2 is FQNEAQ (reference sequence). The CDR3 loop spans 15 amino acids. As DNA, the CDR3 is TGTGCCAGCAGCTTAGTCCAGGGGTTTGGCGAGACCCAGTACTTC. Its protein product is CASSLVQGFGETQYF. Full variable domain (remainder filled in from reference TRBV7-9 and TRBJ2-5): DTGVSQNPRHKITKRGQNVTFRCDPISEHNRLYWYRQTLGQGPEFLTYFQNEAQLEKSRLLSDRFSAERPKGSFSTLEIQRTEQGDSAMYLCASSLVQGFGETQYFGPGTRLLVL.

The chain combines TRBV6-2 or TRBV6-3 with TRBJ2-7; 8 positions match TRBD1. Germline V lookup: CDR1 MNHEY, CDR2 SVGEGT. The CDR3 runs 15 residues. V lost 6 bases to trimming and J lost 2 bases; unmatched junction nucleotides: 9. CDR3 DNA sequence: TGTGCCAGCAGCCACTTCGGACAGGGTCCCTACGAGCAGTACTTC. This gives the protein CASSHFGQGPYEQYF.

The V call is TRBV5-6, the J call TRBJ1-1; TRBD1 might be the D (5 bases). The CDR3 extends over 11 amino acids. CDR1 and CDR2 (germline): SGHDT, YYEEEE. V was cut by 2 bases and J by 8 bases, with 7 bases left in between. CDR3 DNA sequence: TGTGCCAGCAGCTTCGACAGCGAAGCTTTCTTT. Translating gives CASSFDSEAFF.

DNA of the CDR3: TGTGCCAGCTCACCAATTGTCGGCGTAGAAGCAGGGCCTGGCTACACCTTC. Translating gives CASSPIVGVEAGPGYTF. V usage is TRBV18 and J usage is TRBJ1-2; possibly TRBD1 for D (5 bases). The CDR3 runs to 17 residues. V was clipped by 2 bases and J by 7 bases, with 23 bases between them. Germline V gives CDR1 KGHSH, CDR2 LQKENI.

This chain links TRBV7-9 with TRBJ1-1; possibly TRBD1 for D (5 bases). Germline V gives CDR1 SEHNR, CDR2 FQNEAQ (reference sequence). V shed 3 bases and J shed 8 bases, with 10 bases lying between them. The CDR3 has 12 amino acids. Here the CDR3 DNA reads TGTGCCAGCAGCTTCGGCAGGGAAGAAGCTTTCTTT. Residues: CASSFGREEAFF.

The chain carries TRBV14 and TRBJ1-2; weak D call: TRBD1 (6 bases). This CDR3 region has 12 residues. Trimming removed 4 bases at V and 5 bases at J, with 8 bases between. Germline-derived CDR1 and CDR2 are SGHDN and FVKESK. CDR3 region: CASSPQGYGYTF. In nucleotides, the CDR3 is TGTGCCAGCAGCCCACAGGGTTATGGCTACACCTTC.

V and J are TRBV6-5 and TRBJ1-1; TRBD1 is a possible D gene (6 bases). The CDR3 extends over 13 amino acids. Trimming removed 7 bases from V and 3 bases from J, with 12 bases in between. Germline V gene sequence: CDR1 MNHEY, CDR2 SVGAGI. As DNA, the CDR3 is TGTGCCAGCAAGGGGGGATGGGACACTGAAGCTTTCTTT. Protein: CASKGGWDTEAFF.

The V call is TRBV7-2, the J call TRBJ2-1; weak D call: TRBD2 (7 bases). Germline-derived CDR1 and CDR2 are SGHTA and FQGNSA. Trimming removed 7 bases from V and 5 bases from J, with 18 bases in between. This CDR3 is 15 amino acids long. CDR3 bases: TGTGCCAGCACCCCTTTGGGGGGGCTTCACAATGAGCAGTTCTTC. It encodes CASTPLGGLHNEQFF.

The V gene is TRBV6-2 or TRBV6-3, the J gene TRBJ1-5; tentative D call: TRBD1 (6 bases). The V gene's germline CDR1 is MNHEY and CDR2 SVGEGT. The CDR3 spans 16 residues. Trimming left V 6 bases short and J 6 bases short, with 21 bases between. The CDR3 nucleotides read TGTGCCAGCAGCCACCGGGGGGGCGATCAACGTCAGCCCCAGCATTTT. Encoded protein: CASSHRGGDQRQPQHF.

V is TRBV10-3 and J is TRBJ1-1, with D perhaps matching TRBD1 (6 bases). The V and J ends lost 4 bases and 6 bases respectively, with 12 bases between them. Germline CDR1 reads ENHRY; CDR2 reads SYGVKD. This CDR3 region has 13 residues. The CDR3 nucleotides read TGTGCCATCAGTGGCGCAGGGGCCTCTGAAGCTTTCTTT. It specifies CAISGAGASEAFF.

The chain uses TRBV9 and TRBJ1-2; no reliable D call. CDR1 is SGDLS, CDR2 YYNGEE, per germline. CDR3 length: 14 residues. Trimming took off 4 bases at V and 0 bases at J, with 10 bases between the two ends. The CDR3 loop reads CASSPAESNYGYTF. Written as DNA, the CDR3 is TGTGCCAGCAGCCCCGCGGAGTCTAACTATGGCTACACCTTC.

The chain employs TRBV7-2 and TRBJ1-2; D not certain. The CDR3 contains 17 residues. Germline CDR1 SGHTA, CDR2 FQGNSA. The ends were cut back, 2 bases at V and 6 bases at J, with 22 bases in the middle. As DNA, the CDR3 is TGTGCCAGCAGCTTAAGGCCCGGGGTTAAGCGTCCTCATGGCTACACCTTC. This translates into CASSLRPGVKRPHGYTF. Drawing the rest from reference TRBV7-2 and TRBJ1-2, the complete variable domain is GAGVSQSPSNKVTEKGKDVELRCDPISGHTALYWYRQSLGQGLEFLIYFQGNSAPDKSGLPSDRFSAERTGGSVSTLTIQRTQQEDSAVYLCASSLRPGVKRPHGYTFGSGTRLTVV.

This chain connects TRBV5-1 to TRBJ2-2, with D tentatively TRBD2 (6 bases). The CDR3 is 16 amino acids. V shed 7 bases and J shed 5 bases, with 21 bases lying between them. Germline V gives CDR1 SGHRS, CDR2 YFSETQ. In nucleotides, the CDR3 is TGCGCCAGCTCGGCCCCGGGACTTGAGAGGACCGGGGAGCTGTTTTTT. It translates to CASSAPGLERTGELFF.

V usage is TRBV4-3 and J usage is TRBJ2-3, with TRBD2 identical over 11 bases. CDR3 length equals 17 residues. The junction had 5 bases not matched to a gene; V was cut back by 0 bases and J by 3 bases. Germline V gene data show CDR1 as LGHNA and CDR2 as YSLEER. The CDR3: CASSQDPSGGMTDTQYF. The DNA for the CDR3 is TGCGCCAGCAGCCAAGACCCTAGCGGGGGGATGACAGATACGCAGTATTTT.

The CDR3 reads CASSYGVRLAGPEQYF. For the CDR3, the DNA is TGTGCCAGCAGTTATGGGGTGCGGCTAGCGGGCCCCGAGCAGTACTTC. The rearrangement joins TRBV6-2 or TRBV6-3 to TRBJ2-7, with TRBD2 matching 8 bases. Germline V lookup: CDR1 MNHEY, CDR2 SVGEGT. V lost 3 bases, J lost 6 bases, and 13 bases stayed unmatched. This CDR3 contains 16 residues.

The chain has TRBV7-2 and TRBJ1-5; D remains ambiguous. CDR1 and CDR2 from the germline V gene are SGHTA and FQGNSA. CDR3 length: 18 residues. Trimming took off 1 base at V and 2 bases at J, with 18 bases between the two ends. CDR3 amino acids: CASSLVTQGVGGNQPQHF. Written as DNA, the CDR3 is TGTGCCAGCAGCTTAGTGACCCAAGGTGTGGGTGGCAATCAGCCCCAGCATTTT.

CDR3 sequence: CASSTITGLRLGSEKLFF. In nucleotides, the CDR3 is TGTGCCAGTAGTACAATTACAGGGCTACGCCTCGGAAGCGAAAAACTGTTTTTT. The rearrangement joins TRBV19 to TRBJ1-4; the D gene is possibly TRBD1 (6 bases). The CDR3 runs 18 residues. Germline V gene sequence: CDR1 LNHDA, CDR2 SQIVND (reference sequence). V lost 4 bases and J lost 8, with 26 bases in between.

V gene TRBV6-2 or TRBV6-3 combines with J gene TRBJ2-3; TRBD2 agrees at 8 bases. CDR3 size: 17 residues. The germline V gene encodes CDR1 MNHEY and CDR2 SVGEGT. Germline trimming cut 0 bases from V and 3 bases from J; bases unmatched to any gene: 8. CDR3: CASSYSRPAGDTDTQYF. In DNA form, the CDR3 reads TGTGCCAGCAGTTACTCTAGGCCAGCGGGGGATACAGATACGCAGTATTTT.

In this sample, this clone turned up once. The chain recombines TRBV5-1 with TRBJ1-1; no definite D call. The CDR3 sequence is 11 residues long. V was shortened by 2 bases and J by 7 bases, with 6 bases between the two germline ends. The germline V gene encodes CDR1 SGHRS and CDR2 YFSETQ. The CDR3 DNA reads TGCGCCAGCAGCTTTGCCTTTGAAGCTTTCTTT. Amino acid sequence: CASSFAFEAFF.

The chain has TRBV5-1 and TRBJ1-2; D not resolved. CDR3 size: 12 residues. CDR1 is SGHRS and CDR2 is YFSETQ in the germline V gene. Deletions cut 5 bases from V and 4 bases from J, with 9 bases between. The CDR3 region is CASSYEFYGYTF. The CDR3 region has the DNA TGCGCCAGCAGTTACGAGTTCTATGGCTACACCTTC.

The genes are TRBV5-4 and TRBJ1-2, with 7 bases matching TRBD1. The CDR3 has 13 residues. With V trimmed by 4 bases and J by 8 bases, 8 bases remained unmatched. Per germline, CDR1 SGHNT and CDR2 YYREEE (reference sequence). CDR3 in amino acids: CASSQDRERGYTF. The CDR3 nucleotides read TGTGCCAGCAGCCAAGACAGGGAGAGGGGCTACACCTTC.

The chain is built from TRBV19 and TRBJ2-5, with 8 bases that match TRBD1. The germline V gene encodes CDR1 LNHDA and CDR2 SQIVND (reference sequence). The CDR3 sequence is 16 residues long. V gave up 4 bases and J gave up 1 base; unmatched junction bases: 8. The CDR3 coding sequence is TGTGCCAGTAGTACCCTCGGACAGGGTGGCCAAGAGACCCAGTACTTC. Translation: CASSTLGQGGQETQYF.

The genes are TRBV11-2 and TRBJ1-1; a possible D gene is TRBD1 (6 bases). Germline V CDR1 and CDR2: SGHAT, FQNNGV. V lost 5 bases and J 4 bases, leaving 17 bases between the germline ends. This CDR3 is 15 amino acids long. Here the CDR3 reads CASSTIKQGSTEAFF. CDR3 coding DNA: TGTGCCAGCAGCACCATAAAACAGGGTAGCACTGAAGCTTTCTTT.

The gene calls are TRBV7-9 and TRBJ2-1; D remains unclear. This CDR3 contains 13 residues. The germline V gene encodes CDR1 SEHNR and CDR2 FQNEAQ (reference sequence). Trimming shortened V by 5 bases and J by 9 bases, and 14 bases separated the two germline ends. CDR3 residues: CASSPNAVAEQFF. Written as DNA, the CDR3 is TGTGCCAGCAGCCCCAACGCGGTGGCTGAGCAGTTCTTC.

V gene TRBV18 combines with J gene TRBJ1-5; 7 positions agree with TRBD1. The CDR3 covers 15 residues. Germline V lookup: CDR1 KGHSH, CDR2 LQKENI. Trimming at V came to 4 bases and at J to 2 bases, leaving 5 bases not matched to a gene. Written as DNA, the CDR3 is TGTGCCAGCTCACAGAGTACAGGGGGCAATCAGCCCCAGCATTTT. This sequence encodes CASSQSTGGNQPQHF.